This T cell receptor beta chain came from a study of blood T cell repertoires in COVID-19. The wider study: From T cells, B-cell-depleted T cells, or PBMCs came the material, which was cDNA or gDNA.

Seattle participants joined during active infection and were tracked over time. Assay: immunoSEQ multiplex PCR; the TCRdb copy retains only in-frame clones and omits some. The repertoire holds 270,000 or so clones, with 85% to 90% as singletons. Trimming cost V 2 bases and J 6 bases, with 18 bases left between them. Germline values: CDR1 SGDLS, CDR2 YYNGEE. The CDR3 is 15 residues long. The rearrangement uses TRBV9 and TRBJ2-7, with D perhaps TRBD2 (6 bases). Sequenced material: peripheral blood. The source is a woman in her twenties or thirties with COVID-19, enrolled during active disease. The CDR3 bases are TGTGCCAGCAGCGTGGCGGGGTCCCCGGGGCTCGAGCAGTACTTC. Translating it yields CASSVAGSPGLEQYF.